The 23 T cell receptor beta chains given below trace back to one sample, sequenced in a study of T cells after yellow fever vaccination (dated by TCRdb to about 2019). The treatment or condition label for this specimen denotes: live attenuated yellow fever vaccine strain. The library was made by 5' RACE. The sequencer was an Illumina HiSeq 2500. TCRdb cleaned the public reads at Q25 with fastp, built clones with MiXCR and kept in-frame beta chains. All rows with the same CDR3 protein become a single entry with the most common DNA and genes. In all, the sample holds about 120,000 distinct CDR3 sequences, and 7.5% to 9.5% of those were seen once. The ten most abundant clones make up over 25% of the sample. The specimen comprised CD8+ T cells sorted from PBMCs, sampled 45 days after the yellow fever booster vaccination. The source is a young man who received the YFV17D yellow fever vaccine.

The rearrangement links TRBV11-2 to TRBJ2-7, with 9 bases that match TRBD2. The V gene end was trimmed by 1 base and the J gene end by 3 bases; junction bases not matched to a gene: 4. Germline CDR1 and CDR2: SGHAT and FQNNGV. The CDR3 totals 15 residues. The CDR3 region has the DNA TGTGCCAGCAGCTTAGGGGTAGCGGGAGTCTACGAGCAGTACTTC. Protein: CASSLGVAGVYEQYF.

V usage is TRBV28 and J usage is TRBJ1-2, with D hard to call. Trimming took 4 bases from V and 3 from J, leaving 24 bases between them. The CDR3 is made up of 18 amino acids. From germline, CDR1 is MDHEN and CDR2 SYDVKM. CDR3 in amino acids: CASSSSLYWTDIDYGYTF. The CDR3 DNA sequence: TGTGCCAGCAGTTCTTCTTTATACTGGACGGATATCGACTATGGCTACACCTTC.

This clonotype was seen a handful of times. CDR3 sequence reads: CASSLYAGTHEQYF. CDR3 DNA: TGTGCCAGCAGTTTATATGCAGGGACCCACGAGCAGTACTTC. The chain uses TRBV27 and TRBJ2-7; either TRBD1 or TRBD2 may supply D (5 bases each). CDR1 MNHEY and CDR2 SMNVEV come from the germline V gene (reference sequence). This CDR3 has 14 amino acids. V was trimmed by 1 base and J by 5 bases, leaving 12 bases between them.

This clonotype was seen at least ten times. CDR3 sequence (DNA): TGCGCCAGCAGCTTGACGGGACCTCCTGAGAATGAGCAGTTCTTC. The encoded protein is CASSLTGPPENEQFF. This rearrangement joins TRBV5-1 to TRBJ2-1; tentatively, D is TRBD1 or TRBD2 (5 bases each). Between the trimmed V and J ends, which lost 1 base and 7 bases, there was a span of 15 bases. The CDR3 has 15 amino acids. Looked up from germline, CDR1 is SGHRS and CDR2 is YFSETQ.

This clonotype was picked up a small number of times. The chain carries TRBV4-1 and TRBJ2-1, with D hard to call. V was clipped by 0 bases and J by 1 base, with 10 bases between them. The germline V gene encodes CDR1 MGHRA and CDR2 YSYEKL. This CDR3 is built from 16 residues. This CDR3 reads CASSQEAVTSYNEQFF. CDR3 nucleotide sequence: TGCGCCAGCAGCCAAGAGGCAGTTACTTCCTACAATGAGCAGTTCTTC.

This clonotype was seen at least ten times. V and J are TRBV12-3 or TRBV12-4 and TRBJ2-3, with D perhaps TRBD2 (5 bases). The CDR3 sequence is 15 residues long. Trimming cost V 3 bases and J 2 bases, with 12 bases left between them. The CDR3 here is CASSLVAGSTDTQYF. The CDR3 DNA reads TGTGCCAGCAGTTTGGTTGCGGGCTCCACAGATACGCAGTATTTT.

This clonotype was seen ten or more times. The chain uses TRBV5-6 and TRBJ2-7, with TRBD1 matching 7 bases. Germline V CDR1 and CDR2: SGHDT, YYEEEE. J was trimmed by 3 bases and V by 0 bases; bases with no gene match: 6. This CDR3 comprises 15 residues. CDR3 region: CASSLGDRAYYEQYF. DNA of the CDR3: TGTGCCAGCAGCTTGGGAGACAGGGCGTACTACGAGCAGTACTTC.

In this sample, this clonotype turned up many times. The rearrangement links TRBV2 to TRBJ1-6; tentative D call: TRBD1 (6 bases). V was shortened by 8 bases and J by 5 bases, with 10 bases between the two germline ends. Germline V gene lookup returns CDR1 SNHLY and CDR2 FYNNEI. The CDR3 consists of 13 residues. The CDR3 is CASGDRNNSPLHF. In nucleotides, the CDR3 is TGTGCCAGCGGAGACAGGAATAATTCACCCCTCCACTTT.

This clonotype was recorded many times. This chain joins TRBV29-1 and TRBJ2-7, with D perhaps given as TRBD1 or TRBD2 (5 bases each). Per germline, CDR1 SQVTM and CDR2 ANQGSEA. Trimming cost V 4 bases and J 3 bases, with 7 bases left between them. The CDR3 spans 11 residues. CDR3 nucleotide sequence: TGCAGCGTTGGAGGGGACTACGAGCAGTACTTC. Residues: CSVGGDYEQYF.

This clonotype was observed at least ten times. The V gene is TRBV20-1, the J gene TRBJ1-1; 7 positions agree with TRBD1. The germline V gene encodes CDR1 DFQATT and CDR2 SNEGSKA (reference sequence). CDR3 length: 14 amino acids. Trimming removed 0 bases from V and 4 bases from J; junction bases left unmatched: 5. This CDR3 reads CSARDLGQSTEAFF. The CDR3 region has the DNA TGCAGTGCTAGAGATCTGGGACAGAGCACTGAAGCTTTCTTT.

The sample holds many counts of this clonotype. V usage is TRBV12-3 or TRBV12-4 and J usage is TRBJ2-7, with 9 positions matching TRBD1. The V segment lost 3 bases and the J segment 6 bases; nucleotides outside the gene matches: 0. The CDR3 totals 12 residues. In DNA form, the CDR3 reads TGTGCCAGCAGTTTGACAGGGGGCGAGCAGTACTTC. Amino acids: CASSLTGGEQYF.

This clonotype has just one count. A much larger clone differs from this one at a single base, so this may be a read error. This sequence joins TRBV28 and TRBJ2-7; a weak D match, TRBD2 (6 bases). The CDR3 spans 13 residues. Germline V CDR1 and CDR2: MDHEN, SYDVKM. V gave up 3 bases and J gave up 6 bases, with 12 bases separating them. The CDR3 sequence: CASSFRGLAEQYF. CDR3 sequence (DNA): TGTGCCAGCAGTTTTCGGGGACTCGCCGAGCAGTACTTC.

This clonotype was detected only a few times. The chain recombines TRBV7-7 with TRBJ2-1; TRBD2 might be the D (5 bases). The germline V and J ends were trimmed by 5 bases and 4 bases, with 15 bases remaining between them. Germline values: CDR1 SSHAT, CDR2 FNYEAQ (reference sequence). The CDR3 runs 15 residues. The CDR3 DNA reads TGTGCCAGCAGCACCGGACTTTCGGATTACAATGAGCAGTTCTTC. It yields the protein CASSTGLSDYNEQFF. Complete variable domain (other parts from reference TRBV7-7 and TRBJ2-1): GAGVSQSPRYKVTKRGQDVTLRCDPISSHATLYWYQQALGQGPEFLTYFNYEAQPDKSGLPSDRFSAERPEGSISTLTIQRTEQRDSAMYRCASSTGLSDYNEQFFGPGTRLTVL.

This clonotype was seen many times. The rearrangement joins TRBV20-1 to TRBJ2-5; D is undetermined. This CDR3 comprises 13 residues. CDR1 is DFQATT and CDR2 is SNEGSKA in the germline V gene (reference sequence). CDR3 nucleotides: TGCAGCGTCAAACATAAGGATCAAGAGACCCAGTACTTC. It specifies CSVKHKDQETQYF.

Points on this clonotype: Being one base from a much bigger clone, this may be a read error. The CDR3 reads CASNGGGSPNEQFF. The CDR3 bases are TGTGCCAGCAACGGGGGAGGGTCCCCCAATGAGCAGTTCTTC. J is TRBJ2-1 and V is TRBV7-8, with 7 bases fitting TRBD2. The germline CDR1 and CDR2 sequences are SGHVS and FQNEAQ. V was clipped by 7 bases and J by 6 bases; unmatched bases: 9. The CDR3 loop spans 14 amino acids.

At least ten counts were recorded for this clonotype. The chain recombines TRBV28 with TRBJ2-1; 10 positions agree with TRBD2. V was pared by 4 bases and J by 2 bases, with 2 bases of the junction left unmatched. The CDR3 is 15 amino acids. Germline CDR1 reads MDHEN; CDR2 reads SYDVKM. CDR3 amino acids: CASSSLAGAYNEQFF. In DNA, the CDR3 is TGTGCCAGCAGTTCTCTAGCGGGAGCCTACAATGAGCAGTTCTTC.

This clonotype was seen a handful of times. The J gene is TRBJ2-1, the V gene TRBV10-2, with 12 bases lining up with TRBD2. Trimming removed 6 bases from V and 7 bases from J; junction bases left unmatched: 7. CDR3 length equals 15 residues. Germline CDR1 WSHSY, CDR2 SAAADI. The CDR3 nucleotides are TGCGCCAGCAGGGGGGGGACTAGCGGGTTTAATGAGCAGTTCTTC. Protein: CASRGGTSGFNEQFF.

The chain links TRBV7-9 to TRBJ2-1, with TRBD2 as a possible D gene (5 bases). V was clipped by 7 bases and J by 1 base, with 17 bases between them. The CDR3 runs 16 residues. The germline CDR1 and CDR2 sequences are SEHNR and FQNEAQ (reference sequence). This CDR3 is CASTPEVYRSYNEQFF. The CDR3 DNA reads TGTGCCAGCACCCCGGAGGTCTACCGGTCCTACAATGAGCAGTTCTTC.

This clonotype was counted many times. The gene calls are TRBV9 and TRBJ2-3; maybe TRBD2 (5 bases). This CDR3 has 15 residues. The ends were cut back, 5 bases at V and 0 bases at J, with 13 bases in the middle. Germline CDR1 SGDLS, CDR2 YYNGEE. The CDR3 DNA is TGTGCCAGCAGTGAAGAGGGAACTAGCACAGATACGCAGTATTTT. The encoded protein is CASSEEGTSTDTQYF.

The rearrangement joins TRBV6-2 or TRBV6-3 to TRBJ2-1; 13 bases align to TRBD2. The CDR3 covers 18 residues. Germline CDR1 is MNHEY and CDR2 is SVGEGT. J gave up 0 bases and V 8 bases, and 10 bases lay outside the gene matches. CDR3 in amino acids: CASRGPGLAGFSYNEQFF. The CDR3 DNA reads TGTGCCAGCCGAGGGCCGGGACTAGCGGGATTCTCCTACAATGAGCAGTTCTTC.

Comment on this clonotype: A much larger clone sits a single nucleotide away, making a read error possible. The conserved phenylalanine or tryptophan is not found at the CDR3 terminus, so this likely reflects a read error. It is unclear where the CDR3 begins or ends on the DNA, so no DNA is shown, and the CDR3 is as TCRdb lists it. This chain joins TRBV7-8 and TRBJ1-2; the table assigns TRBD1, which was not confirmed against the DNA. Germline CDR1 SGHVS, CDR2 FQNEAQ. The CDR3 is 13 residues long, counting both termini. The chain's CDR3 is CASSLAKGGSPLS.

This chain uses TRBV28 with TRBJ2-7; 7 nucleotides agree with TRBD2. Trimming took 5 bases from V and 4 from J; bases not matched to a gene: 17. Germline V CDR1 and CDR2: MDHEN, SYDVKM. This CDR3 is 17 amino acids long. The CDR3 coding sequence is TGTGCCAGCAGTCAACTGGGACCGCGGGAGATCCAGTACGAGCAGTACTTC. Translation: CASSQLGPREIQYEQYF.

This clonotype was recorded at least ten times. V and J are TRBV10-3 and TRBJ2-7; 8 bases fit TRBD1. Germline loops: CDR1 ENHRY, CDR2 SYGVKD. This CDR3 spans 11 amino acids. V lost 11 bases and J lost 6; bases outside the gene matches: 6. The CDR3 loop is CACQGAAEQYF. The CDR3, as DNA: TGTGCCTGCCAGGGGGCGGCCGAGCAGTACTTC.